This TCR beta chain originates from a study of cytomegalovirus exposure and HLA in healthy donors. Study-wide points: Researchers reported in a later analysis that a missense DCLRE1C variant was tied to TCR beta V- and J-gene trimming. TCR beta V segments were, for the most part, productive about 87% or about 30% of the time in an earlier analysis.

Germline CDR1 and CDR2: LNHDA and SQIVND (reference sequence). The CDR3 runs to 16 residues. V lost 7 bases, J lost 6 bases, and 21 bases lay in between. In the PCR, 60 Vbeta and 13 Jbeta primers were used. Using immunoSEQ multiplex PCR, the repertoire was profiled, and TCRdb retains in-frame clones only, with some absent. In the table there are about 200,000 clones, 75% to 90% of which are singletons. Comment on this clone: Its antigen is unidentified.

The receptor's source is a young woman in good health and CMV-seronegative. The sample consisted of PBMCs. The rearrangement links TRBV19 to TRBJ2-2; the D gene is possibly TRBD1 (6 bases). The CDR3, as DNA: TGTGCCAGTAATAGGGGGTCAGGGTTTCCGTCCGGGGAGCTGTTTTTT. This gives the protein CASNRGSGFPSGELFF. Looking up the rest from reference TRBV19 and TRBJ2-2 gives the full variable domain: DGGITQSPKYLFRKEGQNVTLSCEQNLNHDAMYWYRQDPGQGLRLIYYSQIVNDFQKGDIAEGYSVSREKKESFPLTVTSAQKNPTAFYLCASNRGSGFPSGELFFGEGSRLTVL.